The T cell receptor beta chain under discussion was sequenced for a study of blood T cells in healthy people across ages (dated by TCRdb to between 2014 and 2016). At the level of the whole study: In model experiments, roughly one uniquely barcoded TCR beta cDNA molecule per two T cells was captured by template switching. Using the same blood draw, the study looked at two additional independent replicas of 1 million unique cDNA reads for two donors, one aged 18 to 29 and the other aged 80 or older. The donors were split into four age groups: young (average about 16 years), middle-aged (39), aged (around 67) and long-lived (over 80). Age-related changes in TCR beta repertoire diversity were measured in the study by deep sequencing normalized with unique cDNA molecular identifiers.

General findings and caveats noted by the study authors: Compared with the aged group, the long-lived group had more naive CD4+ T cells, fewer expanded clones and increased TCR diversity, a pattern suggesting age selection. Because the CMV infection status of the donors was unknown, age-related changes in expanded clonotypes may potentially have been confounded. There was a strong correlation between observed TCR beta diversity and the percentage of naive T cells measured by flow cytometry. As age increased, observed TCR beta diversity per million T cells dropped in a roughly linear way, and a significant reduction was already evident by age about 40. Because profiling used bulk unsorted PBMCs, naive and antigen-experienced compartments could not be compared conclusively. Estimates of total diversity based on one million sequenced T cells were considered lower bounds and underestimates.

The method behind the library was 5' RACE. Sequencing was carried out with an Illumina HiSeq 2500. A second roughly 7 to 11 cycle PCR used a sample-barcoded 5' primer and a J-beta primer mix. A unique molecular identifier was introduced onto each TCR beta cDNA molecule by a template-switch 5' adaptor carrying 12 random nucleotides. Each sample yielded at least 2.5 million CDR3-containing paired-end reads. The Mint cDNA synthesis kit, primed by a TRBC-specific oligonucleotide, was used to synthesize first-strand cDNA from all RNA. All cDNA was treated with uracil-DNA glycosylase and then went through a first 18-cycle PCR with the universal primers M1SS and BC2_uni_R. The original methods were these. Normalization of each sample was performed by random selection of 1 million high-quality reads, each carrying a distinct molecular identifier. Instead of being binned into consensus sequences, reads that shared molecular identifiers were thrown out. CDR3 identification, clonotype clustering and error correction used MiTCR with a Q25 quality threshold and the strictest error-elimination algorithm. A nonparametric unseen species model with Euler transformation was used to estimate lower-bound total TCR beta diversity. TCRdb reprocessed the public reads (quality trimming at Q25 with fastp, clone calling with MiXCR) and kept in-frame beta chains. All rows with the same CDR3 protein become a single entry with the most common DNA and genes. TCRdb, not the authors, supplied the V and J calls. Counted in this sample were some 1,000,000 distinct CDR3 sequences; roughly 24% of them appeared once. The ten largest clones take up around 0.75% of the sample.

Including cysteine and phenylalanine, the CDR3 has 14 amino acids. Only the CDR3 DNA stays, 42 bases, in frame from base 1. V and J are truncated by 2 bases and 0 bases respectively, leaving an intervening sequence of 6 bases. Per the germline V gene, SGHRS is the CDR1 and YFSETQ is the CDR2. Systemically healthy Caucasian individuals from Russia, around 39 in total and aged about 6 to 95 years, were included as donors. Each donor gave about 9.7 milliliters of peripheral blood, drawn into EDTA-treated Vacutainer tubes. PBMCs were isolated by Ficoll-Paque density-gradient centrifugation, with at least 6.5 million obtained per sample. Total RNA, at least 6 micrograms per sample, was extracted from PBMCs with Trizol reagent. For every donor, flow cytometry on a PBMC aliquot measured the percentage of naive CD45RAhigh/CD27high T cells. The table lists this clonotype with a few counts. Its binding antigen is unknown. No qualities accompany the bases; no much larger clone lies one base away.

These data were also filed under a second study, of T cells of mothers and their children. Taken from the second paper: The donors were nine systemically healthy Caucasian individuals, made up of three mothers and their six children. cDNA synthesis used all of the extracted RNA, with around 1.6 ug of RNA in each 15 ul reaction. In the second PCR, sample barcodes and 2-4 random nucleotides were introduced via the M1S primer. Each mother yielded over 8 million TCR beta CDR3 reads and each child about 3 million reads. Thymic selection similarly shapes TCR recombination output in related and unrelated pairs, with minor effect from inherited differences. Normalized repertoire overlap was always slightly but never significantly higher in related than unrelated mother-child pairs. With a sensitivity of about 100 clones per million clonotypes, no persistent microchimeric T cell clones were detected. Deep NGS was used in the study to compare the TCR beta repertoires of mothers and children and to look for features that separate related mother-child pairs from unrelated individuals. On average, the children were about 10 +/- 4 years old, while the mothers were about 38 +/- 4 years old. After adapter ligation with NEBNext reagents, the libraries were sequenced on Illumina HiSeq 2000 with 100+100 nt paired-end reads. Mother and child libraries were prepared a month apart and sequenced in separate runs to prevent cross-contamination. For each donor, somewhere between roughly 450,000 and 2,100,000 distinct TCR beta clonotypes were identified. Naive TCR beta clonotypes were estimated from low-frequency clonotypes matched to each donor's FACS-determined naive share, without sorting.

The sequence was obtained from a girl aged 2 to 9 in good health. Sequenced input: blood. The rearrangement combines TRBV5-1 with TRBJ2-4; no D gene call is confident. The CDR3 region: CASSFTLAKNIQYF. The bases read TGCGCCAGCAGCTTCACACTAGCCAAAAACATTCAGTACTTC.